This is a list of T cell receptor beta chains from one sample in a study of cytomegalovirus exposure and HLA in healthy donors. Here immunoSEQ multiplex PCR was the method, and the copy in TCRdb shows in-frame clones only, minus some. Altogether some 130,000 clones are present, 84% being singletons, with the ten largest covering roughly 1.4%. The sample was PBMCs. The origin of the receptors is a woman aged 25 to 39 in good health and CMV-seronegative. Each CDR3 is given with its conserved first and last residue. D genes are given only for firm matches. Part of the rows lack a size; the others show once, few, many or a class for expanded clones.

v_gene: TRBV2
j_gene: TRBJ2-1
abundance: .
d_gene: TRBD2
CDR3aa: CASRFGTSGNNEQFF
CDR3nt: TGTGCCAGCAGATTCGGGACTAGCGGGAACAATGAGCAGTTCTTC

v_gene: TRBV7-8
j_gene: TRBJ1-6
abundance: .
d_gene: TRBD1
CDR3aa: CASSLNRGSGPLHF
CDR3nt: TGTGCCAGCAGCCTTAACAGGGGTTCGGGTCCCCTCCACTTT

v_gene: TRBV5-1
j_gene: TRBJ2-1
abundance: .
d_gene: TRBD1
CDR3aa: CASSLVGQGVHEQFF
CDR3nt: TGCGCCAGCAGCTTAGTGGGACAGGGAGTCCATGAGCAGTTCTTC

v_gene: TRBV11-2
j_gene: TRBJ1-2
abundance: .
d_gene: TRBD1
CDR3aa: CASSPDRARGGYTF
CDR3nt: TGTGCCAGCAGCCCGGACAGGGCTAGGGGCGGCTACACCTTC

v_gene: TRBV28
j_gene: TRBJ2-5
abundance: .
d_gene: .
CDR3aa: CASSLYEPLSVETQYF
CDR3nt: TGTGCCAGCAGTTTATATGAGCCCTTAAGTGTGGAGACCCAGTACTTC

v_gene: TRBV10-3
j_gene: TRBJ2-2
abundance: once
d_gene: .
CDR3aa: CASYDTGELFF
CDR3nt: TGTGCCTCCTACGACACCGGGGAGCTGTTTTTT

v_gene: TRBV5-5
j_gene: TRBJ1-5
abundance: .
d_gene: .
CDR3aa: CASSLFTGSNQPQHF
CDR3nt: TGTGCCAGCAGCTTGTTCACAGGGAGCAATCAGCCCCAGCATTTT

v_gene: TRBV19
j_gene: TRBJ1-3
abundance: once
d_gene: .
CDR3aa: CASREGVTGNTIYF
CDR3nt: TGTGCCAGTAGGGAAGGGGTTACTGGAAACACCATATATTTT

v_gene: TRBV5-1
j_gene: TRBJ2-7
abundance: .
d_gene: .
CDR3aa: CASSLNTMAFYEQYF
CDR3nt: TGCGCCAGCAGCTTGAATACGATGGCTTTCTACGAGCAGTACTTC

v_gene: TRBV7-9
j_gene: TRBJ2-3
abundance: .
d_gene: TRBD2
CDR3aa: CASSPRLGGGGASDTQYF
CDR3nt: TGTGCCAGCAGCCCCAGGCTTGGGGGCGGGGGGGCCTCAGATACGCAGTATTTT

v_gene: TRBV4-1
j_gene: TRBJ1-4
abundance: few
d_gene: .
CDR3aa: CASSKGRPTGDEKLFF
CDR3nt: TGCGCCAGCAGCAAGGGGCGGCCCACAGGCGATGAAAAACTGTTTTTT

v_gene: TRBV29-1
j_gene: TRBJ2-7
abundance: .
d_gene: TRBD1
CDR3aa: CSVEGTGYEQYF
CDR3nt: TGCAGCGTTGAAGGGACAGGCTACGAGCAGTACTTC

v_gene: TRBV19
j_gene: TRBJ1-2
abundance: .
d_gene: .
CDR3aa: CASSRGFSYGYTF
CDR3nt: TGTGCCAGTAGCCGGGGATTTAGCTATGGCTACACCTTC

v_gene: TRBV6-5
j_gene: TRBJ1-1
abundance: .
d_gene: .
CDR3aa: CASKQPNTEAFF
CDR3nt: TGTGCCAGCAAACAGCCGAACACTGAAGCTTTCTTT

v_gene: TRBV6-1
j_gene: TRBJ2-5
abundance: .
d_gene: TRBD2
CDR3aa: CASSGSGGAQETQYF
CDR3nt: TGTGCCAGCAGTGGTAGCGGGGGGGCCCAAGAGACCCAGTACTTC

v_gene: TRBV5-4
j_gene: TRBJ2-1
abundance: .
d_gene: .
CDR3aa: CASSLSRQEQFF
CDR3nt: TGTGCCAGCAGCTTATCGCGACAAGAGCAGTTCTTC

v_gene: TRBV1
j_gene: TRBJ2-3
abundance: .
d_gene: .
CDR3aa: CTSSQGVAGAARDTQYF
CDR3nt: TGCACCAGCAGCCAAGGGGTAGCGGGGGCCGCTAGAGATACGCAGTATTTT

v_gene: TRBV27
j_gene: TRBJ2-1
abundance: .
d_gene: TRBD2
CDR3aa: CASRSLGGGLYNEQFF
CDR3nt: TGTGCCAGCCGATCCTTGGGGGGGGGTCTGTACAATGAGCAGTTCTTC

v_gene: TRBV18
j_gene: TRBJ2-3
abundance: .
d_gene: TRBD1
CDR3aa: CASSMLRTGVADTQYF
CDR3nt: TGTGCCAGCTCCATGCTACGGACAGGGGTTGCAGATACGCAGTATTTT

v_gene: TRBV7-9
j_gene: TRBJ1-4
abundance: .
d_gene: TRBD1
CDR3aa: CASSPGQGAGNEKLFF
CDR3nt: TGTGCCAGCAGCCCGGGACAGGGAGCCGGTAATGAAAAACTGTTTTTT

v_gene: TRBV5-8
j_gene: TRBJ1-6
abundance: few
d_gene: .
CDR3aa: CASSSGISYNSPLHF
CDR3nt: TGTGCCAGCAGCTCCGGGATCTCCTATAATTCACCCCTCCACTTT

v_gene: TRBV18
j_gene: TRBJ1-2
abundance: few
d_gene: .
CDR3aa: CASSPLRGSDYGYTF
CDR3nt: TGTGCCAGCTCACCACTGAGGGGGTCTGACTATGGCTACACCTTC

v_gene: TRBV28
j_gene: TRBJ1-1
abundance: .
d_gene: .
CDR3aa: CASSLQANTEAFF
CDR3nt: TGTGCCAGCAGTCTTCAGGCAAACACTGAAGCTTTCTTT

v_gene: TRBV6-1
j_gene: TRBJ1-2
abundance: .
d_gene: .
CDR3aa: CASSVVRSHRDYGYTF
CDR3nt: TGTGCCAGCAGTGTAGTGAGGTCCCACAGGGACTATGGCTACACCTTC

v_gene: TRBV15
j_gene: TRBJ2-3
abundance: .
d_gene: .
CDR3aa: CATSREVHTGTPDTQYF
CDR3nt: TGTGCCACCAGCAGAGAGGTCCATACAGGGACACCAGATACGCAGTATTTT

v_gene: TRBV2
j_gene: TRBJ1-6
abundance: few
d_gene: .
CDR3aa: CASMGQYNSPLHF
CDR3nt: TGTGCCAGCATGGGCCAGTATAATTCACCCCTCCACTTT

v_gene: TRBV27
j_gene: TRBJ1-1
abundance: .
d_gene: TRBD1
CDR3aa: CASSLIDRDTEAFF
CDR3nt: TGTGCCAGCAGTTTAATCGACAGGGACACTGAAGCTTTCTTT

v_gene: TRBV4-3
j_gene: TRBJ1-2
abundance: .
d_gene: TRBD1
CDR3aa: CASSQEQGAVLSGYTF
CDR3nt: TGCGCCAGCAGCCAAGAACAGGGGGCGGTTCTTTCGGGCTACACCTTC

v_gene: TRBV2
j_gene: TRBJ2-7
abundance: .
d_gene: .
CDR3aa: CASSGGHSYEQYF
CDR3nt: TGTGCCAGCAGTGGGGGACATTCCTACGAGCAGTACTTC

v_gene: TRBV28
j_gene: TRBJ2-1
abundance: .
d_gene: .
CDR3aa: CASSELLQGRHEQFF
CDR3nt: TGTGCCAGCAGTGAACTTTTACAGGGCCGCCATGAGCAGTTCTTC

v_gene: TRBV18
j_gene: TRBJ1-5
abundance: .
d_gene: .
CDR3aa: CASSPNWEGGQPQHF
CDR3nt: TGTGCCAGCTCACCCAATTGGGAGGGTGGTCAGCCCCAGCATTTT

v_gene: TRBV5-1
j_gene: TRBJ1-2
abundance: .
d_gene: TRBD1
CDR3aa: CASSPDRALNYGYTF
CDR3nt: TGCGCCAGCAGCCCGGACAGGGCGCTCAACTATGGCTACACCTTC

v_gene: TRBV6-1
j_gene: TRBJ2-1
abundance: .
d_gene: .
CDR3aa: CASSGVMSSYNEQFF
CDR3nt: TGTGCCAGCAGTGGCGTTATGAGCTCCTACAATGAGCAGTTCTTC

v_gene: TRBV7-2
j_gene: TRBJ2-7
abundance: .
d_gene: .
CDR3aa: CASSFQGSYEQYF
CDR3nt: TGTGCCAGCAGCTTCCAGGGCTCCTACGAGCAGTACTTC

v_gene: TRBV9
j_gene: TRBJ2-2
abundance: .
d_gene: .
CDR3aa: CASSVDGYGELFF
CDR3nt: TGTGCCAGCAGCGTAGACGGGTACGGGGAGCTGTTTTTT

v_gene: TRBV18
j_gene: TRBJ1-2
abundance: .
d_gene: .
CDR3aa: CASSPEGSYGYTF
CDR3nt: TGTGCCAGCTCACCAGAGGGCTCCTATGGCTACACCTTC

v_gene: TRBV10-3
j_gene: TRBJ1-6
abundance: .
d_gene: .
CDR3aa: CAIAGFNSPLHF
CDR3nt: TGTGCCATCGCAGGCTTCAATTCACCCCTCCACTTT

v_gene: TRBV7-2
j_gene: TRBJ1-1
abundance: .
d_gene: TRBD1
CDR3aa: CASSLTGANTEAFF
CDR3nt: TGTGCCAGCAGCCTGACAGGGGCGAACACTGAAGCTTTCTTT

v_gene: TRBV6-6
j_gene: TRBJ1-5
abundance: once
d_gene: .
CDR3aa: CASRDRAGVSNQPQHF
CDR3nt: TGTGCCAGCAGAGATCGGGCGGGCGTTAGCAATCAGCCCCAGCATTTT

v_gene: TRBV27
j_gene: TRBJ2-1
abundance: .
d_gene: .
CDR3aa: CASSSYRDLDRNEQFF
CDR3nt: TGTGCCAGCAGTTCATACCGGGACTTGGATCGCAATGAGCAGTTCTTC

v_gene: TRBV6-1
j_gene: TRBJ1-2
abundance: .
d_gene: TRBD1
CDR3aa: CASSLPGQITPIF
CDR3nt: TGTGCCAGCAGTTTACCGGGACAGATAACCCCGATCTTC

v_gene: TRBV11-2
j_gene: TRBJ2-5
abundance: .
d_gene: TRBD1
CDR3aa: CASSFTGTEKETQYF
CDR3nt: TGTGCCAGCAGCTTTACCGGGACAGAGAAAGAGACCCAGTACTTC

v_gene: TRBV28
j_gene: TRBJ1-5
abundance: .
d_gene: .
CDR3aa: CASSLSTHRAVQHF
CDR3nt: TGTGCCAGCAGTTTGAGTACGCACAGGGCCGTCCAGCATTTT

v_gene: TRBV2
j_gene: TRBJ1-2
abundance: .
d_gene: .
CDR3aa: CASSDLYRRGYTF
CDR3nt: TGTGCCAGCAGTGATTTATACAGACGAGGCTACACCTTC

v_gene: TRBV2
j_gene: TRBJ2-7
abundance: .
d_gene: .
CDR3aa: CASRRDRVEQYF
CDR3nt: TGTGCCAGCAGGAGAGATCGGGTCGAGCAGTACTTC

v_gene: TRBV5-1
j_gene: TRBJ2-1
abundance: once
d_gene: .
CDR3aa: CASSFRSGPYEQFF
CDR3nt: TGCGCCAGCAGCTTTCGCAGTGGTCCGTACGAGCAGTTCTTC

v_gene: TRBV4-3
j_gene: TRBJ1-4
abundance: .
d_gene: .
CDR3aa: CASSQETRSSLFF
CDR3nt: TGCGCCAGCAGCCAAGAGACTCGGTCCTCACTGTTTTTT

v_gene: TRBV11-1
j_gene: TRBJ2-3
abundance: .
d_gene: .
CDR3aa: CASSFGVLDTQYF
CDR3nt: TGTGCCAGCAGCTTTGGAGTCTTAGATACGCAGTATTTT

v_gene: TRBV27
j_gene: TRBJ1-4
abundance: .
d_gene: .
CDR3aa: CASSSPGRNEKLFF
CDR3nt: TGTGCCAGCAGTTCCCCAGGGCGAAATGAAAAACTGTTTTTT

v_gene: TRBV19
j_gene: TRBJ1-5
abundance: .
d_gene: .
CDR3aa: CASHRERSRNQPQHF
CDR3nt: TGTGCCAGTCACAGGGAGCGGTCTCGCAATCAGCCCCAGCATTTT

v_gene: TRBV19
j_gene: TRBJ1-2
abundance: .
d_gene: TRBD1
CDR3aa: CASSEGQGTYGYTF
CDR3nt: TGTGCCAGTAGTGAGGGACAGGGTACCTATGGCTACACCTTC

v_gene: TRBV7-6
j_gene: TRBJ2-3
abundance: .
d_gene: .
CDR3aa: CASSLLGPGSTSGTDTQYF
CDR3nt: TGTGCCAGCAGCTTATTAGGGCCAGGGTCTACCTCTGGCACAGATACGCAGTATTTT

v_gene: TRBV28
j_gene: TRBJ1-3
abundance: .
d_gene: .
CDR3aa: CASSFAGAGNTIYF
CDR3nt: TGTGCCAGCAGTTTTGCCGGTGCCGGAAACACCATATATTTT

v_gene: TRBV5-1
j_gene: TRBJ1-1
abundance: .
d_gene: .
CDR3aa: CASSLAGGLNTEAFF
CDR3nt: TGCGCCAGCAGCTTGGCCGGGGGGCTGAACACTGAAGCTTTCTTT

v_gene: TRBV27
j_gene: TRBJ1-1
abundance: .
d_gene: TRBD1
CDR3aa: CASSLNYRGRAEAFF
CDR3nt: TGTGCCAGCAGTCTAAACTACAGGGGGCGGGCTGAAGCTTTCTTT

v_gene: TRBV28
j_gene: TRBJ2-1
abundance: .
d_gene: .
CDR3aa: CASSFLAGGQGLNEQFF
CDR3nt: TGTGCCAGCAGTTTTTTGGCGGGAGGACAGGGGCTCAATGAGCAGTTCTTC

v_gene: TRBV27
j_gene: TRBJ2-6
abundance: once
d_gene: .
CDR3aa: CASSPSLAGANVLTF
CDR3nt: TGTGCCAGCAGTCCGTCCTTGGCAGGGGCCAACGTCCTGACTTTC

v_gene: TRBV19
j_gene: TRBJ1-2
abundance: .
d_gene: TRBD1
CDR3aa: CASTKTGGKHGYTF
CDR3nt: TGTGCCAGTACCAAAACAGGGGGCAAGCATGGCTACACCTTC

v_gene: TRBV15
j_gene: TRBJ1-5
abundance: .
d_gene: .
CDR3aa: CATSRDRGGVHQPQHF
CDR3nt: TGTGCCACCAGCAGAGATAGGGGGGGGGTTCATCAGCCCCAGCATTTT

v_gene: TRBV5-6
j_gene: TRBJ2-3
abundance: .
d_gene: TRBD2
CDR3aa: CASSLGPSGGGTDTQYF
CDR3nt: TGTGCCAGCAGCTTGGGTCCTAGCGGGGGGGGTACGGATACGCAGTATTTT